What follows are 27 T cell receptor beta chains derived from one specimen sequenced in a study of blood T cells in healthy people across ages. A J-beta primer mix and a sample-barcoded 5' primer were used in a second PCR of roughly 6 to 11 cycles. TCRdb re-called the 5' RACE reads through MiXCR, storing one row per CDR3 protein. The sample consists of 790,000 or so distinct CDR3 sequences, roughly 56% of them appearing once. Sequencing was performed on blood. These receptors were taken from a man aged 35 to 55 in good health.

This clonotype has just one count. CDR3 bases: TGTGCCAGCAGTACGATCCTAGCGCCATTAGCGAACACCGGGGAGCTGTTTTTT. Amino acids: CASSTILAPLANTGELFF. This chain connects TRBV7-9 to TRBJ2-2; D perhaps matches TRBD2 (6 bases). The germline V gene has CDR1 SEHNR and CDR2 FQNEAQ (reference sequence). The CDR3 covers 18 residues. V was trimmed by 6 bases and J by 0 bases, leaving 20 bases between them. The full variable domain, rest sourced from reference TRBV7-9 and TRBJ2-2, is DTGVSQNPRHKITKRGQNVTFRCDPISEHNRLYWYRQTLGQGPEFLTYFQNEAQLEKSRLLSDRFSAERPKGSFSTLEIQRTEQGDSAMYLCASSTILAPLANTGELFFGEGSRLTVL.

The rearrangement joins TRBV11-2 to TRBJ1-4; a possible D gene is TRBD1 (6 bases). CDR1 and CDR2 (germline): SGHAT, FQNNGV. V was pared by 5 bases and J by 9 bases, with 16 bases between. The CDR3 covers 14 residues. CDR3 bases: TGTGCCAGCAGCCCTGGGACAAGGATCCAAAAACTGTTTTTT. Its translation is CASSPGTRIQKLFF. Filled out from reference TRBV11-2 and TRBJ1-4, the complete variable domain reads EAGVAQSPRYKIIEKRQSVAFWCNPISGHATLYWYQQILGQGPKLLIQFQNNGVVDDSQLPKDRFSAERLKGVDSTLKIQPAKLEDSAVYLCASSPGTRIQKLFFGSGTQLSVL.

V gene TRBV6-1 combines with J gene TRBJ2-5; the D is unclear. The J call may be mistaken, given a closer DNA end match to TRBJ2-7. This CDR3 contains 11 residues. Germline assignment: CDR1 MNHNS and CDR2 SASEGT. CDR3 sequence (DNA): TGTGCCAGCAGTGAAGTAACCGAGCAGTACTTC. This translates into CASSEVTEQYF.

CDR3 sequence (DNA): TGTGCCAGTGCCAAGACCCTGGCGTTCTACGAGCAGTACTTC. Encoded protein: CASAKTLAFYEQYF. The chain has TRBV27 and TRBJ2-5; D not resolved. The DNA end lines up better with TRBJ2-7; the J call may be wrong. Germline V gene data show CDR1 as MNHEY and CDR2 as SMNVEV (reference sequence). The CDR3 extends over 14 amino acids.

This clonotype showed up just once. J is TRBJ2-7 and V is TRBV11-2; D tentatively reads TRBD1 or TRBD2 (5 bases each). V was cut by 5 bases and J by 2 bases, with 16 bases left in between. Per germline, CDR1 SGHAT and CDR2 FQNNGV. This CDR3 is built from 15 residues. This CDR3 reads CASSRFVGVAYEQYF. In DNA, the CDR3 is TGTGCCAGCAGCCGCTTTGTGGGGGTAGCCTACGAGCAGTACTTC.

The chain employs TRBV27 and TRBJ2-1; 13 positions match TRBD2. There are 13 residues in the CDR3. V was pared by 6 bases and J by 11 bases, with 4 bases of the junction left unmatched. Germline V lookup: CDR1 MNHEY, CDR2 SMNVEV (reference sequence). The CDR3 reads CASSRTSGRQQFF. The CDR3 region has the DNA TGTGCCAGCAGCAGGACTAGCGGGAGACAGCAGTTCTTC.

This clonotype was found once. The J gene is TRBJ2-1, the V gene TRBV6-2 or TRBV6-3; 10 positions agree with TRBD2. CDR1 and CDR2 (germline): MNHEY, SVGEGT. The CDR3 length is 18 residues. J lost 2 bases, V lost 0 bases, and 7 bases had no gene match. The CDR3 sequence: CASSYSSLAGVTYNEQFF. CDR3 sequence (DNA): TGTGCCAGCAGTTACTCTAGCCTAGCGGGAGTCACCTACAATGAGCAGTTCTTC.

This clonotype was observed a few times. The chain is built from TRBV4-3 and TRBJ1-2; no clear D gene. CDR1 is LGHNA, CDR2 YSLEER, per germline. The CDR3 spans 14 residues. Between the trimmed V and J ends, which lost 0 bases and 4 bases, there was a span of 9 bases. The CDR3 reads CASSQERAIYGYTF. CDR3 DNA sequence: TGCGCCAGCAGCCAAGAGCGGGCGATCTATGGCTACACCTTC.

This clonotype showed up just a few times. CDR3 protein: CASRFRPTGWEKKETQYF. CDR3 DNA sequence: TGTGCCAGCAGGTTTCGTCCGACAGGGTGGGAAAAAAAAGAGACCCAGTACTTC. This sequence joins TRBV24-1 and TRBJ2-5; 7 bases align to TRBD1. V shed 11 bases and J 3 bases; nucleotides not matched to a gene: 23. CDR1 and CDR2 from the germline V gene are KGHDR and SFDVKD. CDR3 size: 18 residues.

The genes are TRBV6-2 or TRBV6-3 and TRBJ1-5; D is unresolved. CDR1 and CDR2 from the germline V gene are MNHEY and SVGEGT. Trimming left V 8 bases short and J 7 bases short, with 9 bases between. The CDR3 covers 11 residues. The CDR3 coding sequence is TGTGCCAGCCGGGGAGACCAGCCCCAGCATTTT. This sequence encodes CASRGDQPQHF.

The J gene is TRBJ2-2, the V gene TRBV7-2, with TRBD2 matching 7 bases. This CDR3 is 17 amino acids long. Germline V CDR1 and CDR2: SGHTA, FQGNSA. V lost 5 bases and J lost 2; bases outside the gene matches: 11. CDR3 amino acids: CASSPPQGGPNTGELFF. The DNA for the CDR3 is TGTGCCAGCAGCCCCCCTCAGGGAGGGCCCAACACCGGGGAGCTGTTTTTT.

In this sample, this clonotype turned up a few times. V and J are TRBV7-2 and TRBJ2-1, with 7 bases that match TRBD2. V gave up 4 bases and J gave up 1 base; unmatched junction bases: 7. Germline V gene sequence: CDR1 SGHTA, CDR2 FQGNSA. The CDR3 extends over 16 amino acids. The CDR3 protein is CASSSREFWSYNEQFF. CDR3 DNA sequence: TGTGCCAGCAGCTCGCGGGAGTTCTGGTCCTACAATGAGCAGTTCTTC. The full variable domain, in which reference TRBV7-2 and TRBJ2-1 provide the parts outside the CDR3, is GAGVSQSPSNKVTEKGKDVELRCDPISGHTALYWYRQSLGQGLEFLIYFQGNSAPDKSGLPSDRFSAERTGGSVSTLTIQRTQQEDSAVYLCASSSREFWSYNEQFFGPGTRLTVL.

The chain carries TRBV3-1 and TRBJ1-2; D gene uncertain. In germline, CDR1 is LGHDT, CDR2 YNNKEL (reference sequence). Trimming removed 0 bases at V and 8 bases at J, with 7 bases between. This CDR3 is 12 amino acids long. The CDR3 here is CASSQELGGYTF. CDR3 in DNA: TGTGCCAGCAGCCAAGAGCTCGGGGGCTACACCTTC. Filled out from reference TRBV3-1 and TRBJ1-2, the complete variable domain reads DTAVSQTPKYLVTQMGNDKSIKCEQNLGHDTMYWYKQDSKKFLKIMFSYNNKELIINETVPNRFSPKSPDKAHLNLHINSLELGDSAVYFCASSQELGGYTFGSGTRLTVV.

The chain recombines TRBV27 with TRBJ2-7; D could derive from TRBD1 or TRBD2 (6 bases each). CDR1 is MNHEY, CDR2 SMNVEV, per germline (reference sequence). CDR3 size: 13 residues. V shed 5 bases and J shed 5 bases, with 13 bases lying between them. For the CDR3, the DNA is TGTGCCAGCAGTACCGACGGGGGCAACGAGCAGTACTTC. It is translated as CASSTDGGNEQYF.

The rearrangement joins TRBV29-1 to TRBJ2-1, with D perhaps TRBD2 (6 bases). Germline CDR1 is SQVTM and CDR2 is ANQGSEA. V was trimmed by 3 bases and J by 4 bases, leaving 16 bases between them. The CDR3 has 15 residues. CDR3 loop: CSVESEGTLYNEQFF. Here the CDR3 DNA reads TGCAGCGTTGAGTCGGAGGGGACCTTGTACAATGAGCAGTTCTTC.

This chain links TRBV10-3 with TRBJ2-7; the D gene could be TRBD1 or TRBD2 (5 bases each). V lost 6 bases and J 1 base, leaving 10 bases between the germline ends. Per germline, CDR1 ENHRY and CDR2 SYGVKD. The CDR3 totals 13 residues. CDR3 sequence (DNA): TGTGCCATCAGGCCGGGACCTTCCTACGAGCAGTACTTC. Translating gives CAIRPGPSYEQYF.

In this sample, this clonotype turned up a few times. The chain uses TRBV7-9 and TRBJ1-1; a weak D match, TRBD1 (6 bases). The CDR3 has 14 residues. The germline gives CDR1 SEHNR, CDR2 FQNEAQ (reference sequence). Trimming left V 3 bases short and J 5 bases short, with 13 bases between. CDR3 residues: CASSLGGLATEAFF. The CDR3 DNA follows: TGTGCCAGCAGCTTGGGGGGGCTAGCGACTGAAGCTTTCTTT.

The chain is built from TRBV5-1 and TRBJ1-2, with D uncertain. The CDR3 contains 13 residues. Germline CDR1 and CDR2: SGHRS and YFSETQ. Trimming took 3 bases from V and 4 from J, leaving 10 bases between them. CDR3 region: CASSSEPVYGYTF. Written as DNA, the CDR3 is TGCGCCAGCAGCTCCGAACCCGTCTATGGCTACACCTTC.

This clonotype was seen only a few times. The V and J genes are TRBV6-2 or TRBV6-3 and TRBJ2-7, with D possibly being TRBD2 (6 bases). Judging by the DNA end, TRBJ2-5 fits better; the J call may be wrong. Germline CDR1 is MNHEY and CDR2 is SVGEGT. The CDR3 contains 15 residues. The CDR3 reads CASSYASGERETQYF. The CDR3 DNA reads as TGTGCCAGCAGTTACGCCTCGGGGGAACGAGAGACCCAGTACTTC.

The rearrangement links TRBV5-1 to TRBJ2-5; D might be TRBD1 (6 bases). This CDR3 contains 15 residues. V was shortened by 4 bases and J by 2 bases, with 15 bases between the two germline ends. Germline values: CDR1 SGHRS, CDR2 YFSETQ. CDR3 DNA sequence: TGCGCCAGCAGCACGAGTAACAGGGCACAAGAGACCCAGTACTTC. Its translation is CASSTSNRAQETQYF.

The chain has TRBV28 and TRBJ2-1; the match to TRBD2 covers 12 bases. Looked up from germline, CDR1 is MDHEN and CDR2 is SYDVKM. The J segment lost 11 bases and the V segment lost 8 bases, leaving 13 bases of the junction unmatched. The CDR3 length is 15 residues. CDR3 DNA sequence: TGTGCCAGCGGGGGGACTAGCGGGTGGGGCGGGCAGCAGTTCTTC. Translation: CASGGTSGWGGQQFF. The variable domain in full, completed from reference TRBV28 and TRBJ2-1, reads DVKVTQSSRYLVKRTGEKVFLECVQDMDHENMFWYRQDPGLGLRLIYFSYDVKMKEKGDIPEGYSVSREKKERFSLILESASTNQTSMYLCASGGTSGWGGQQFFGPGTRLTVL.

This clonotype came up once. The chain employs TRBV6-2 or TRBV6-3 and TRBJ1-1; no reliable D call. The V end was cut by 4 bases, the J end by 5 bases, with 11 bases between. Per the germline V gene, CDR1 is MNHEY and CDR2 is SVGEGT. This CDR3 has 13 residues. CDR3 region: CASSLEGLTEAFF. Here the CDR3 DNA reads TGTGCCAGCAGTTTGGAGGGCCTGACTGAAGCTTTCTTT.

This clonotype was observed a handful of times. The chain joins TRBV4-2 to TRBJ2-5; the D is unclear. V was pared by 1 base and J by 2 bases, with 11 bases between. This CDR3 region has 15 residues. Looked up from germline, CDR1 is LGHNA and CDR2 is YNFKEQ. The CDR3 is CASSQGWQRQETQYF. The CDR3 DNA reads as TGTGCCAGCAGCCAAGGGTGGCAGAGGCAAGAGACCCAGTACTTC.

The chain has TRBV28 and TRBJ2-7; D possibly corresponds to TRBD1 (5 bases). This CDR3 comprises 15 residues. Trimming pared 5 bases from V and 0 bases from J, leaving 14 bases between. Per germline, CDR1 MDHEN and CDR2 SYDVKM. In DNA form, the CDR3 reads TGTGCCAGCAGTGGTACAGGACCGAGCTCCTACGAGCAGTACTTC. This sequence encodes CASSGTGPSSYEQYF.

This chain joins TRBV7-2 and TRBJ2-7, with 8 bases lining up with TRBD2. The germline gives CDR1 SGHTA, CDR2 FQGNSA. The CDR3 runs 15 residues. V was pared by 4 bases and J by 3 bases, with 8 bases of the junction left unmatched. CDR3 DNA sequence: TGTGCCAGCAGCTACGTGGCGGGAGGAATCTACGAGCAGTACTTC. Protein product: CASSYVAGGIYEQYF.

This clonotype has more than one count but fewer than ten. V gene TRBV3-1 combines with J gene TRBJ2-5; D remains unclear. V lost 0 bases and J lost 5, with 10 bases in between. CDR1 and CDR2 (germline): LGHDT, YNNKEL (reference sequence). The CDR3 is 14 residues long. The CDR3 coding sequence is TGTGCCAGCAGCCAAGATAAGCTATCCGAGACCCAGTACTTC. Amino acid sequence: CASSQDKLSETQYF.

V usage is TRBV27 and J usage is TRBJ2-5; D possibly corresponds to TRBD1 (5 bases). The DNA end is a closer match to TRBJ2-7, so the J assignment may be wrong. CDR1 is MNHEY and CDR2 is SMNVEV in the germline V gene (reference sequence). This CDR3 is built from 15 residues. The CDR3 region is CASSLKGRALDEQYF. CDR3 in DNA: TGTGCCAGCAGTTTAAAGGGCAGGGCATTGGACGAGCAGTACTTC.